These T cell receptor beta chains were read from a single sample in a study of T cells after yellow fever vaccination. In TCRdb, the 5' RACE reads were re-called with MiXCR into one record per CDR3 protein. This table holds over 110,000 distinct CDR3 sequences, over 7% found once. The sequenced sample was CD4+ T cells sorted from PBMCs, obtained 5 days after the yellow fever booster vaccination. The receptors were sampled from a man aged 30 to 39 who received the YFV17D yellow fever vaccine. Each CDR3 is given with its conserved first and last residue. Each record gives: J gene, V gene, CDR3 protein.

j_call: TRBJ1-2
v_call: TRBV12-3/TRBV12-4
cdr3_aa: CASRPRGQGRYGYTF

j_call: TRBJ2-3
v_call: TRBV7-2
cdr3_aa: CASSSRTGGGDTQYF

j_call: TRBJ2-1
v_call: TRBV3-1
cdr3_aa: CAPSGTVRTSGRYNEQFF

j_call: TRBJ2-7
v_call: TRBV10-3
cdr3_aa: CAIRQGAGSYEQYF

j_call: TRBJ2-1
v_call: TRBV5-1
cdr3_aa: CASSLGVGRGHNEQFF

j_call: TRBJ2-1
v_call: TRBV10-3
cdr3_aa: CAMTGEGRNEQFF

j_call: TRBJ1-6
v_call: TRBV11-2
cdr3_aa: CASSFSAGNNSPLHF

j_call: TRBJ2-5
v_call: TRBV19
cdr3_aa: CASSMERGAAETQYF

j_call: TRBJ2-1
v_call: TRBV5-1
cdr3_aa: CASSFRGKLAGDSSYNEQFF

j_call: TRBJ2-3
v_call: TRBV5-1
cdr3_aa: CASSQRLAGAADTQYF

j_call: TRBJ2-1
v_call: TRBV10-3
cdr3_aa: CAISGSTSGYNEQFF

j_call: TRBJ2-1
v_call: TRBV7-2
cdr3_aa: CASSLSRTSQGYEQFF

j_call: TRBJ2-3
v_call: TRBV7-2
cdr3_aa: CASSLFAGVGDTQYF

j_call: TRBJ2-7
v_call: TRBV5-1
cdr3_aa: CASSQREGPYEQYF

j_call: TRBJ2-7
v_call: TRBV5-1
cdr3_aa: CASSLEGLFTYEQYF